The 4 T cell receptor beta chains reported below all come from one sample, sequenced in a study of T cells after yellow fever vaccination. TCRdb re-derived calls from the 5' RACE reads in MiXCR, one entry per CDR3 protein. Among roughly 74,000 distinct CDR3 sequences, roughly 7.4% were seen once, and the ten largest hold roughly 35%. This material consisted of CD8+ T cells sorted from PBMCs, taken about 5 days after the first yellow fever vaccination. The receptors were sampled from a man younger than 35 who received the YFV17D yellow fever vaccine.

V usage is TRBV7-9 and J usage is TRBJ2-7, with no clear D. This CDR3 contains 14 residues. The germline V and J ends were trimmed by 9 bases and 1 base, with 16 bases remaining between them. Germline lookup yields CDR1 SEHNR and CDR2 FQNEAQ (reference sequence). The CDR3 bases are TGTGCCAGTGGGTCCGGTGGGAAGTCCTACGAGCAGTACTTC. This sequence encodes CASGSGGKSYEQYF.

This clonotype was counted many times. The V call is TRBV29-1, the J call TRBJ2-7, with unresolved D. V was clipped by 6 bases and J by 2 bases, with 14 bases between them. The V gene's germline CDR1 is SQVTM and CDR2 ANQGSEA. The CDR3 contains 13 residues. The CDR3 is CSVKTFSTYEQYF. The CDR3 DNA is TGCAGCGTCAAGACTTTCTCGACCTACGAGCAGTACTTC.

This clonotype showed up many times. This chain connects TRBV18 to TRBJ2-5; a possible D gene is TRBD2 (6 bases). The CDR3 is 19 residues long. In germline, CDR1 is KGHSH, CDR2 LQKENI. The V gene lost 1 base and the J gene lost 0 bases, with 21 bases spanning the gap. The CDR3 nucleotides are TGTGCCAGCTCACCACTCGAGGATTATCGGGGGAAATACCAAGAGACCCAGTACTTC. Translating it yields CASSPLEDYRGKYQETQYF.

This clonotype was seen ten or more times. The rearrangement links TRBV9 to TRBJ2-7; no clear D. Germline V gene data show CDR1 as SGDLS and CDR2 as YYNGEE. The CDR3 extends over 14 amino acids. Trimming took off 3 bases at V and 2 bases at J, with 12 bases between the two ends. The CDR3 nucleotides are TGTGCCAGCAGCGGCGGCGGACCAACCTACGAGCAGTACTTC. Residues: CASSGGGPTYEQYF. The full variable domain, in which reference TRBV9 and TRBJ2-7 provide the parts outside the CDR3, is DSGVTQTPKHLITATGQRVTLRCSPRSGDLSVYWYQQSLDQGLQFLIQYYNGEERAKGNILERFSAQQFPDLHSELNLSSLELGDSALYFCASSGGGPTYEQYFGPGTRLTVT.